This TCR beta chain was profiled in a study of blood T cell repertoires in COVID-19. Germline loops: CDR1 LGHNA, CDR2 YNFKEQ. V lost 3 bases and J lost 3, with 11 bases in between. The CDR3 contains 15 residues. Profiled with immunoSEQ multiplex PCR; TCRdb holds only in-frame clones, not every one. The profile shows 150,000 to 200,000 clones, about 92% of them singletons. The chain couples TRBV4-2 to TRBJ1-4, with D perhaps TRBD1 (5 bases). This TCR was sampled from an older woman with COVID-19, enrolled during active disease. The sample taken for sequencing was peripheral blood. The CDR3 protein is CASSQLRGANEKLFF. In DNA form, the CDR3 reads TGTGCCAGCAGCCAGTTGCGGGGGGCTAATGAAAAACTGTTTTTT.